This is a list of T cell receptor beta chains from one sample in a study of blood T cell repertoires in COVID-19. Profiled with immunoSEQ multiplex PCR; TCRdb holds only in-frame clones, not every one. Of roughly 200,000 clones listed, about 80% were seen once; the top ten hold roughly 9.4%. The sample consisted of peripheral blood. These receptors were taken from a woman in her 50s with active or convalescent COVID-19. CDR3s include the opening cysteine and the closing phenylalanine or tryptophan. A D gene is named only where the DNA matches it firmly. Expanded clones are given a class, and other clones once, few, many or no size at all.

J gene: TRBJ1-2
V gene: TRBV9
D gene: NA
clone size: NA
CDR3 DNA: TGTGCCAGCAGGTCCGGACAACAAGCCTATGGCTACACCTTC
CDR3 protein: CASRSGQQAYGYTF

J gene: TRBJ2-3
V gene: TRBV6-5
D gene: NA
clone size: NA
CDR3 DNA: TGTGCCAGCAGTCCCCGGGACTTGATCACAGATACGCAGTATTTT
CDR3 protein: CASSPRDLITDTQYF

J gene: TRBJ2-3
V gene: TRBV19
D gene: NA
clone size: NA
CDR3 DNA: TGTGCCAGTAGTATTCCTAGGAACACAGATACGCAGTATTTT
CDR3 protein: CASSIPRNTDTQYF

J gene: TRBJ2-5
V gene: TRBV7-8
D gene: NA
clone size: few
CDR3 DNA: TGTGCCAGCAGCTACCCCCGGGACTCCGTCCAAGAGACCCAGTACTTC
CDR3 protein: CASSYPRDSVQETQYF

J gene: TRBJ2-3
V gene: TRBV20-1
D gene: NA
clone size: NA
CDR3 DNA: TGCAGTGCTAGACCCATGGATACGCAGTATTTT
CDR3 protein: CSARPMDTQYF

J gene: TRBJ2-1
V gene: TRBV27
D gene: NA
clone size: NA
CDR3 DNA: TGTGCCAGCAGTTTGGAGGGAAATGAGCAGTTCTTC
CDR3 protein: CASSLEGNEQFF

J gene: TRBJ1-4
V gene: TRBV5-1
D gene: NA
clone size: few
CDR3 DNA: TGCGCCAGCTCTACAGGGCGGCGGGGGAATGAAAAACTGTTTTTT
CDR3 protein: CASSTGRRGNEKLFF

J gene: TRBJ1-5
V gene: TRBV12-3/TRBV12-4
D gene: TRBD1
clone size: NA
CDR3 DNA: TGTGCCAGCAGCTCCGACAGGGGTCAGCCCCAGCATTTT
CDR3 protein: CASSSDRGQPQHF

J gene: TRBJ2-1
V gene: TRBV28
D gene: NA
clone size: NA
CDR3 DNA: TGTGCCAGCAGTCCCGTAAAGGGGAAAGGCTACAATGAGCAGTTCTTC
CDR3 protein: CASSPVKGKGYNEQFF

J gene: TRBJ2-2
V gene: TRBV5-8
D gene: NA
clone size: NA
CDR3 DNA: TGTGCCAGCAGCTTGCGGGGAGCGGGGGAGCTGTTTTTT
CDR3 protein: CASSLRGAGELFF

J gene: TRBJ2-1
V gene: TRBV7-3
D gene: TRBD2
clone size: once
CDR3 DNA: TGTGCCAGCAGCCCAGGACTAGCGGGGTCAAATGAGCAGTTCTTC
CDR3 protein: CASSPGLAGSNEQFF

J gene: TRBJ1-5
V gene: TRBV4-1
D gene: NA
clone size: few
CDR3 DNA: TGCGCCAGCAGCCAAGGAGTGGATCAGCCCCAGCATTTT
CDR3 protein: CASSQGVDQPQHF

J gene: TRBJ1-3
V gene: TRBV19
D gene: NA
clone size: once
CDR3 DNA: TGTGCCAGTAGTTTCCGTTCCCGGACCATATATTTT
CDR3 protein: CASSFRSRTIYF

J gene: TRBJ1-1
V gene: TRBV27
D gene: NA
clone size: NA
CDR3 DNA: TGTGCCAGCAGTTTAAGGGGTAGCTTGCGAGCTTTCTTT
CDR3 protein: CASSLRGSLRAFF